The 24 T cell receptor beta chains listed next were all sequenced from one sample in a study of beta chain features in type 1 diabetes. Whole-study findings and limits: Moderate but significant shortening of TCRB CDR3s was recorded in all four CD4+ subsets from Type 1 diabetes patients.

Their target antigens are unknown. Expressed TCRB transcripts were sequenced after all isolated RNA was converted to cDNA. Measured with immunoSEQ multiplex PCR; TCRdb has only the in-frame clones, and not every one. This sample has 40,000 to 60,000 clones, with 63% found just once. Sample: stem cell memory CD4+ T cells from blood. Source of these receptors: a woman in her 30s with type 1 diabetes.

The chain joins TRBV25-1 to TRBJ2-7; D is perhaps TRBD2 (6 bases). The V end was cut by 4 bases, the J end by 0 bases, with 16 bases between. This CDR3 contains 16 residues. CDR1 MGHDK and CDR2 SYGVNS come from the germline V gene. CDR3: CASSASGEHYSYEQYF. The CDR3 nucleotides read TGTGCCAGCAGTGCCTCGGGGGAGCACTACTCCTACGAGCAGTACTTC.

The chain employs TRBV5-4 and TRBJ1-1; a possible D gene is TRBD1 (6 bases). CDR3 size: 16 residues. Trimming pared 3 bases from V and 0 bases from J, leaving 15 bases between. Germline V lookup: CDR1 SGHNT, CDR2 YYREEE (reference sequence). CDR3 DNA sequence: TGTGCCAGCAGCTCTAAGACAGGCGGAGTGAACACTGAAGCTTTCTTT. This gives the protein CASSSKTGGVNTEAFF.

This rearrangement joins TRBV6-5 to TRBJ2-3; no clear D gene. This CDR3 region has 15 residues. Germline V CDR1 and CDR2: MNHEY, SVGAGI. Deletions cut 7 bases from V and 4 bases from J, with 18 bases between. DNA for the CDR3: TGTGCCAGCACGCCTGGCGGAGCCATGTCAGATACGCAGTATTTT. This codes for CASTPGGAMSDTQYF.

This clone was found a few times. The J gene is TRBJ2-7, the V gene TRBV9, with D possibly being TRBD1 (6 bases). The germline V gene encodes CDR1 SGDLS and CDR2 YYNGEE. V shed 3 bases and J shed 4 bases, with 14 bases lying between them. The CDR3 has 14 residues. Written as DNA, the CDR3 is TGTGCCAGCAGCGCACAGGGTGGAATTTACGAGCAGTACTTC. Translated: CASSAQGGIYEQYF.

The chain couples TRBV5-1 to TRBJ1-5; TRBD1 aligns across 9 bases. In germline, CDR1 is SGHRS, CDR2 YFSETQ. V trimming: 5 bases; J trimming: 5 bases; junction bases outside the gene matches: 14. The CDR3 runs 17 residues. Here the CDR3 reads CASRSDPSGQGDQPQHF. CDR3 bases: TGCGCCAGCAGGTCTGACCCGTCGGGACAGGGAGATCAGCCCCAGCATTTT.

The chain links TRBV2 to TRBJ2-3; D is ambiguous. Germline CDR1 is SNHLY and CDR2 is FYNNEI. The CDR3 has 12 residues. V was cut by 3 bases and J by 4 bases, with 5 bases left in between. The CDR3 is CASSDRPDTQYF. The CDR3 coding sequence is TGTGCCAGCAGTGACAGGCCAGATACGCAGTATTTT.

The V gene is TRBV30, the J gene TRBJ2-7; TRBD2 matches 7 bases. CDR3 length: 13 residues. Trimming took 5 bases from V and 2 from J; bases not matched to a gene: 6. Per germline, CDR1 GTSNPN and CDR2 SVGIG (reference sequence). The CDR3 spells CAWSSGTTYEQYF. Written as DNA, the CDR3 is TGTGCCTGGTCTTCCGGGACTACCTACGAGCAGTACTTC.

Only a few counts were recorded for this clone. The chain combines TRBV2 with TRBJ1-4; no definite D call. V lost 7 bases and J 7 bases, leaving 16 bases between the germline ends. Looked up from germline, CDR1 is SNHLY and CDR2 is FYNNEI. The CDR3 has 14 residues. The CDR3 loop reads CASIFNPSLEKLFF. CDR3 DNA: TGTGCCAGCATTTTTAACCCGAGCCTTGAAAAACTGTTTTTT.

The chain carries TRBV5-1 and TRBJ2-1; the match to TRBD2 covers 8 bases. The CDR3 runs to 18 residues. The ends lost 4 bases at V and 4 bases at J; junction bases unmatched: 16. The germline V gene encodes CDR1 SGHRS and CDR2 YFSETQ. The CDR3 sequence: CASSRIPKNSGNYNEQFF. Here the CDR3 DNA reads TGCGCCAGCAGCCGAATACCCAAAAATAGCGGGAATTACAATGAGCAGTTCTTC.

The chain uses TRBV7-9 and TRBJ1-2, with 7 bases aligning to TRBD1. The germline V gene has CDR1 SEHNR and CDR2 FQNEAQ (reference sequence). Trimming removed 4 bases from V and 6 bases from J; junction bases left unmatched: 8. This CDR3 contains 14 residues. CDR3: CASSSTGTANGYTF. The CDR3 region has the DNA TGTGCCAGCAGCTCGACCGGGACAGCCAATGGCTACACCTTC. Complete variable domain (other parts from reference TRBV7-9 and TRBJ1-2): DTGVSQNPRHKITKRGQNVTFRCDPISEHNRLYWYRQTLGQGPEFLTYFQNEAQLEKSRLLSDRFSAERPKGSFSTLEIQRTEQGDSAMYLCASSSTGTANGYTFGSGTRLTVV.

V gene TRBV19 combines with J gene TRBJ2-7, with D possibly being TRBD2 (6 bases). The CDR3 sequence is 15 residues long. Germline V gene sequence: CDR1 LNHDA, CDR2 SQIVND (reference sequence). Trimming cost V 6 bases and J 0 bases, with 15 bases left between them. CDR3 region: CASSPVWGLSYEQYF. The CDR3 region has the DNA TGTGCCAGTAGCCCCGTCTGGGGACTCTCCTACGAGCAGTACTTC. Full variable domain (rest looked up from reference TRBV19 and TRBJ2-7): DGGITQSPKYLFRKEGQNVTLSCEQNLNHDAMYWYRQDPGQGLRLIYYSQIVNDFQKGDIAEGYSVSREKKESFPLTVTSAQKNPTAFYLCASSPVWGLSYEQYFGPGTRLTVT.

This clone was seen more than once but under ten times. The gene calls are TRBV27 and TRBJ2-5; TRBD2 is a possible D gene (5 bases). This CDR3 has 16 residues. Germline V gene sequence: CDR1 MNHEY, CDR2 SMNVEV (reference sequence). V was shortened by 6 bases and J by 4 bases, with 21 bases between the two germline ends. CDR3 nucleotides: TGTGCCAGCAGCAGATGGGGAAGAGGCGGGCCAGAGACCCAGTACTTC. This sequence encodes CASSRWGRGGPETQYF.

This clone was observed once. The J gene is TRBJ1-1, the V gene TRBV6-1, with D uncertain. Germline CDR1 and CDR2: MNHNS and SASEGT. V dropped 5 bases and J dropped 0 bases, with 10 bases sitting between them. CDR3 length: 14 amino acids. CDR3 residues: CASSPLLMNTEAFF. CDR3 DNA sequence: TGTGCCAGCAGTCCCCTACTTATGAACACTGAAGCTTTCTTT.

The table lists this clone with a count of one. The chain carries TRBV15 and TRBJ2-1, with TRBD1 matching 9 bases. Per the germline V gene, CDR1 is LNHNV and CDR2 is YYDKDF (reference sequence). V shed 7 bases, J shed 0 bases, and the junction held 4 bases outside the gene matches. This CDR3 has 15 amino acids. CDR3 sequence: CATTKDRGSYNEQFF. The CDR3 DNA reads TGTGCCACCACCAAGGACAGGGGCTCCTACAATGAGCAGTTCTTC.

The V and J genes are TRBV28 and TRBJ2-2, with 8 bases lining up with TRBD2. V lost 10 bases to trimming and J lost 3 bases; unmatched junction nucleotides: 10. The CDR3 totals 15 residues. The germline gives CDR1 MDHEN, CDR2 SYDVKM. Here the CDR3 reads CAIRRGGSYTGELFF. The CDR3 DNA follows: TGTGCCATCCGCCGGGGGGGATCGTACACCGGGGAGCTGTTTTTT.

The chain links TRBV20-1 to TRBJ1-2; a weak D match, TRBD1 (5 bases). CDR1 DFQATT and CDR2 SNEGSKA come from the germline V gene (reference sequence). CDR3 length: 11 residues. The CDR3 DNA follows: TGCAGGCCAGACAGCTCCTATGGCTACACCTTC. It yields the protein CRPDSSYGYTF.

The chain joins TRBV5-1 to TRBJ1-2; D gene ambiguous. Trimming took 2 bases from V and 6 from J, leaving 26 bases between them. Germline V gene data show CDR1 as SGHRS and CDR2 as YFSETQ. The CDR3 contains 18 residues. In DNA form, the CDR3 reads TGCGCCAGCAGCTTATTTACCCTAGGACCTTGGGGAGCTAATGGCTACACCTTC. It codes for CASSLFTLGPWGANGYTF. The variable domain in full, with the rest retrieved from reference TRBV5-1 and TRBJ1-2, is KAGVTQTPRYLIKTRGQQVTLSCSPISGHRSVSWYQQTPGQGLQFLFEYFSETQRNKGNFPGRFSGRQFSNSRSEMNVSTLELGDSALYLCASSLFTLGPWGANGYTFGSGTRLTVV.

This rearrangement joins TRBV30 to TRBJ2-1; D is unresolved. CDR1 is GTSNPN, CDR2 SVGIG, per germline (reference sequence). Trimming cost V 0 bases and J 6 bases, with 15 bases left between them. This CDR3 is 15 amino acids long. CDR3 coding DNA: TGTGCCTGGAGTGTACTCGTGGGCTCGACCAATGAGCAGTTCTTC. It is translated as CAWSVLVGSTNEQFF. Drawing the rest from reference TRBV30 and TRBJ2-1, the complete variable domain is SQTIHQWPATLVQPVGSPLSLECTVEGTSNPNLYWYRQAAGRGLQLLFYSVGIGQISSEVPQNLSASRPQDRQFILSSKKLLLSDSGFYLCAWSVLVGSTNEQFFGPGTRLTVL.

J is TRBJ2-2 and V is TRBV5-4; weak D call: TRBD2 (5 bases). Trimming removed 7 bases at V and 2 bases at J, with 18 bases between. Germline V gene data show CDR1 as SGHNT and CDR2 as YYREEE (reference sequence). The CDR3 loop spans 16 amino acids. The CDR3 region is CASLTRTSGNTGELFF. The CDR3 DNA follows: TGTGCCAGCCTAACGCGAACAAGCGGAAACACCGGGGAGCTGTTTTTT.

About this clone itself: A junction end diverges from the germline sequence, so it may reflect a read error. J is TRBJ2-1 and V is TRBV7-7; the match to TRBD2 covers 8 bases. This CDR3 is built from 13 residues. CDR1 is SSHAT and CDR2 is FNYEAQ in the germline V gene (reference sequence). The CDR3 loop reads CASTNLAGGEQFF. CDR3 bases: TGTGCTAGCACCAACCTGGCGGGGGGTGAGCAGTTCTTC.

V usage is TRBV28 and J usage is TRBJ2-6; a weak D match, TRBD1 (5 bases). The V and J ends lost 4 bases and 4 bases respectively, with 14 bases between them. Germline V gene sequence: CDR1 MDHEN, CDR2 SYDVKM. The CDR3 loop spans 16 amino acids. CDR3 residues: CASSSPFRAGANVLTF. The CDR3 bases are TGTGCCAGCAGTTCTCCTTTCAGGGCCGGGGCCAACGTCCTGACTTTC.

The genes are TRBV7-9 and TRBJ2-7; 11 nucleotides align to TRBD1. In germline, CDR1 is SEHNR, CDR2 FQNEAQ (reference sequence). The J segment lost 6 bases and the V segment lost 5 bases, leaving 12 bases of the junction unmatched. The CDR3 has 16 residues. Here the CDR3 reads CASSPRTGGKAGEQYF. The CDR3, as DNA: TGTGCCAGCAGCCCACGGACAGGGGGCAAGGCAGGCGAGCAGTACTTC.

CDR3 amino acids: CASSGRRAANQETQYF. Written as DNA, the CDR3 is TGTGCCAGCAGCGGCCGGCGGGCCGCTAACCAAGAGACCCAGTACTTC. This chain uses TRBV7-9 with TRBJ2-5; perhaps TRBD2 as D (5 bases). V shed 5 bases and J shed 0 bases, with 16 bases lying between them. Germline values: CDR1 SEHNR, CDR2 FQNEAQ (reference sequence). The CDR3 sequence is 16 residues long.

This sequence joins TRBV7-9 and TRBJ2-1, with TRBD2 as a possible D gene (5 bases). The CDR3 consists of 15 residues. Looked up from germline, CDR1 is SEHNR and CDR2 is FQNEAQ (reference sequence). With 1 base removed from V and 1 base from J, the gap between germline ends came to 8 bases. The CDR3 nucleotides read TGTGCCAGCAGCTTAGACAGCGGATCCTACAATGAGCAGTTCTTC. Translation: CASSLDSGSYNEQFF.